This paragraph covers one T cell receptor (beta chain) sequence. This clonotype occurred a few times. Its recognized antigen is unknown. No base-level quality is on record; no much larger clone is a single base apart. PBMCs were isolated by Ficoll-Paque density gradient centrifugation. Relative to germline, V is missing 0 bases and J is missing 2 bases, with 6 bases of the junction outside any gene match. The CDR3, cysteine through phenylalanine, is 16 amino acids long. The entry retains the CDR3 DNA only, 48 bases that are in frame from base 1. The CDR1 and CDR2 encoded by the germline V gene are SGHAT and FQNNGV. The sample is drawn from a study of T-cell memory formation after mild COVID-19 (dated by TCRdb to the early 2020s). For the study in its entirety: TCR sequence clusters from the two donors were largely donor specific. The cohort comprised two young, previously healthy adult volunteers, one female and one male. Longitudinal TCRalpha and TCRbeta repertoire sequencing tracked T-cell clones expanding and contracting after mild COVID-19 in a couple of donors.

The sample was run on an Illumina NovaSeq 6000. TCRalpha and TCRbeta cDNA libraries were constructed by 5'RACE with constant-segment primers, with sample barcodes and unique molecular identifiers being introduced. Trizol reagent was used to extract RNA from every sample. Library amplification was performed in two PCR steps, and a second sample barcode and Illumina TruSeq adapters were introduced in the second step. Sequencing of libraries was performed on an Illumina NovaSeq with 2 x 150 bp paired-end reads. The paper's processing steps were these. Reads were demultiplexed and collapsed into UMI-guided consensus sequences with migec v1.2.7. Using mixcr v2.1.11, the UMI consensuses were aligned to TRA and TRB V and J templates and assembled into clonotypes. Clonotypes were classified as expanded or contracted when called significant by both edgeR and NoisET, with noise models trained on biological replicates. For edgeR calls, the thresholds were a false discovery rate-adjusted p below 0.01 and a log2 fold-change of 1. PCA with hierarchical clustering of max-normalized trajectories of the 1000 most abundant clonotypes was used as exploratory dynamics analysis. Separately sequenced CD4+ and CD8+ repertoires were used to assign the CD4 or CD8 phenotype of responding clones. TCRdb redid the processing of the public reads, applying fastp at Q25 and MiXCR, and retained in-frame beta chains. Rows with a matching CDR3 protein are joined into one entry that keeps the most common DNA and genes. The V and J calls come from TCRdb's annotation, not from the publication. This sample holds around 130,000 distinct CDR3 sequences; around 15% were observed only once. The ten most abundant clones make up about 30% of the sample.

Results the study describes overall, beyond this receptor: Contracting CD4+ clones appeared mostly in the CM and EM memory subsets, whereas CD8+ clones were enriched in EMRA. The detection of some responding clones in pre-infection memory suggests that pre-existing cross-reactive memory T cells joined the SARS-CoV-2 response. From day 15 to 85, contracting clones showed balanced CD4/CD8 phenotypes, whereas a second wave of clones that expanded from day 15 to 37 leaned towards CD4+. The study included only a couple of mild cases, and larger cohorts that include severe cases with pre-infection samples were judged to be necessary. SARS-CoV-2 specificity was not confirmed for the second-wave clones peaking on day 37.

This receptor was identified in an adult woman who had mild COVID-19 (a few samples of this study predate the infection). The sample titles of this study are shuffled in the database, so cell type and time point are left out; the donor was told from shared clones. Sequencing input: PBMCs or a T cell subset sorted from them (not recorded which). Here the chain combines TRBV11-2 and TRBJ2-7; TRBD2 agrees with 8 junctional bases. At the DNA level, the sequence is TGTGCCAGCAGCTTAGAAGGACTAGCCCAGCCCTACGAGCAGTACTTC. It translates to CASSLEGLAQPYEQYF. Extended through the reference TRBV11-2 and TRBJ2-7 proteins, this CDR3 yields the full variable domain: EAGVAQSPRYKIIEKRQSVAFWCNPISGHATLYWYQQILGQGPKLLIQFQNNGVVDDSQLPKDRFSAERLKGVDSTLKIQPAKLEDSAVYLCASSLEGLAQPYEQYFGPGTRLTVT.